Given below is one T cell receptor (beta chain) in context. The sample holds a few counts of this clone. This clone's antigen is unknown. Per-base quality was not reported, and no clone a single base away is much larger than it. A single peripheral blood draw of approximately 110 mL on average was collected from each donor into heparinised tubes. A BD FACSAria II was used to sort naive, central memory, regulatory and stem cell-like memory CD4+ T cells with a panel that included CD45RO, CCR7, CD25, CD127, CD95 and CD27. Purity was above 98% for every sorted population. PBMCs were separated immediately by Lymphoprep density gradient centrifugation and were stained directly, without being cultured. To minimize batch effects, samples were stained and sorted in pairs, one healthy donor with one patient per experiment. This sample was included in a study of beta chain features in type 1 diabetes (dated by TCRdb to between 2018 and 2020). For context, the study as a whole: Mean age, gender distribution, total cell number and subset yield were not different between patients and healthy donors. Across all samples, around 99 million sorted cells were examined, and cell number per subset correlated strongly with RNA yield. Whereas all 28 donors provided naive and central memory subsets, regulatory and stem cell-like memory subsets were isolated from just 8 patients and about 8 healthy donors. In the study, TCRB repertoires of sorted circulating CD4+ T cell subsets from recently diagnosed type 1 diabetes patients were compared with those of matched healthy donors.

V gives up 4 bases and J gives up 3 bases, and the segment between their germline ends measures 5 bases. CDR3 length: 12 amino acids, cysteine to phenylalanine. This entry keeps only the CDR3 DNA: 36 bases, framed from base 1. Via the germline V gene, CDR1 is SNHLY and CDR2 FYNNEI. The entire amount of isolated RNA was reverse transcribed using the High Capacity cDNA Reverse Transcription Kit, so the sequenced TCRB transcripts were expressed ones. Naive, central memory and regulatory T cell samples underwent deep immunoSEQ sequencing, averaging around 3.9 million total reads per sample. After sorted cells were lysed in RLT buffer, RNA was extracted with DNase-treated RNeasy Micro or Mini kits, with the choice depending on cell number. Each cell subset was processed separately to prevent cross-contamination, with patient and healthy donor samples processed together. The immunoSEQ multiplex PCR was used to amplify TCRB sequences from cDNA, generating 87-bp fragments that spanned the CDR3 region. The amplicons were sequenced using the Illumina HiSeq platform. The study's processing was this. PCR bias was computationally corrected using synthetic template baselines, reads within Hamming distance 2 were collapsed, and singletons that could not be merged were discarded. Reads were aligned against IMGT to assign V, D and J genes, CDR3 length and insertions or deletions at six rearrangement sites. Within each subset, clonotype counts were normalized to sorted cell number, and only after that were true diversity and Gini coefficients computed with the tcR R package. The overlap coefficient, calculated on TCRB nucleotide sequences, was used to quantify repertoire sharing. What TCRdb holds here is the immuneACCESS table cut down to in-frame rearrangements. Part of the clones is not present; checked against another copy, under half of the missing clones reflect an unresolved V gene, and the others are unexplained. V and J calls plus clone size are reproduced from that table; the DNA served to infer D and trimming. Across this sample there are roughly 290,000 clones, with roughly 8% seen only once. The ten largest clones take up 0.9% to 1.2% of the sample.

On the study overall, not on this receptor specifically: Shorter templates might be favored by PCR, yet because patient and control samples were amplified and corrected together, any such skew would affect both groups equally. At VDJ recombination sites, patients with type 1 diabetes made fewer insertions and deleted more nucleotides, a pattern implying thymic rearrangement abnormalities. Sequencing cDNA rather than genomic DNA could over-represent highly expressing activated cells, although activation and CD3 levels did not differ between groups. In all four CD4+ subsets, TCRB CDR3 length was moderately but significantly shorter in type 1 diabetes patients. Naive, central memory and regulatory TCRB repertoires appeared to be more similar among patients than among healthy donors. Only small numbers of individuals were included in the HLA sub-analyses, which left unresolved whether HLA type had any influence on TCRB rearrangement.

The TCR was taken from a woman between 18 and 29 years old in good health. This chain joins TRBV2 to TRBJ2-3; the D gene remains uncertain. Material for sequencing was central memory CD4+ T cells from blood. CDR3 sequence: CASSGQTDTQYF. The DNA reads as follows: TGTGCCAGCAGTGGACAAACAGATACGCAGTATTTT. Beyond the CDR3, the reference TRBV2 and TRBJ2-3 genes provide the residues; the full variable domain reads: EPEVTQTPSHQVTQMGQEVILRCVPISNHLYFYWYRQILGQKVEFLVSFYNNEISEKSEIFDDQFSVERPDGSNFTLKIRSTKLEDSAMYFCASSGQTDTQYFGPGTRLTVL.